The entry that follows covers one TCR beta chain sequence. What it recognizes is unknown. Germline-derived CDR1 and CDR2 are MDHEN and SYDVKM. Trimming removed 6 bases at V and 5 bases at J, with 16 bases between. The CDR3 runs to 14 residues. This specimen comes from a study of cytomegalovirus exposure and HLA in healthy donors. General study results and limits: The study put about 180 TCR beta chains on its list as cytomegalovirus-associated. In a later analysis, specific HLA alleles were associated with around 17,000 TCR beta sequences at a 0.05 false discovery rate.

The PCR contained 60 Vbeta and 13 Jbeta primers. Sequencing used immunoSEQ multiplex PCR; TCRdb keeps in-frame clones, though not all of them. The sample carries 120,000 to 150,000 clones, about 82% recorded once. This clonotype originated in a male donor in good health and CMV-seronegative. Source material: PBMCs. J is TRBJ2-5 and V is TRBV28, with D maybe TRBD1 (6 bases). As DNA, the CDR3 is TGTGCCAGCAGACAGGGTCCCTATCTTGAGACCCAGTACTTC. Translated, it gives CASRQGPYLETQYF.